Sequencing of this TCR beta chain was carried out in a study of blood T cell repertoires in COVID-19. Germline V CDR1 and CDR2: MDHEN, SYDVKM. The CDR3 contains 19 residues. The V end was cut by 4 bases, the J end by 2 bases, with 24 bases between. Method: immunoSEQ multiplex PCR; TCRdb's copy keeps in-frame clones and lacks some. This table has about 300,000 clones, approximately 88% appearing once. The clonotype was recovered from a human donor with COVID-19, enrolled during active disease. The donor label of this sample is uncertain. Material: peripheral blood. The rearrangement uses TRBV28 and TRBJ1-5, with D maybe TRBD1 (5 bases). The CDR3, as DNA: TGTGCCAGCAGTTCGCACCAAGAAACGGGGGTTTCTGGCAATCAGCCCCAGCATTTT. This codes for CASSSHQETGVSGNQPQHF.